This TCR beta chain was retrieved from a study of PD-1 blockade in mismatch repair-deficient tumors. About the study: Patients had over ten mismatch repair-deficient cancer types and were previously treated and progressing.

TCRdb's copy holds only in-frame clones and misses some; the assay was immunoSEQ multiplex PCR. Of some 50,000 clones listed, over 60% were seen once; the top ten hold 2.5% to 4%. Worth noting for this clone: Its antigen remains unidentified.

Findings of the study overall: Tumor-resident clones, often undetectable pretreatment in blood, expanded then contracted after pembrolizumab.

Trimming cost V 8 bases and J 1 base; bases outside gene matches: 4. CDR1 is MGHDK, CDR2 SYGVNS, per germline. The CDR3 sequence is 15 residues long. PCR or immunohistochemistry showed mismatch repair deficiency in every enrolled patient. The chain carries TRBV25-1 and TRBJ2-2, with TRBD2 matching 10 bases. The TCR sequence derives from an adult with mismatch repair-deficient cancer. The source was PBMCs, collected before pembrolizumab treatment. In nucleotides, the CDR3 is TGTGCCAGCTTACGGACTAGCGGGAACACCGGGGAGCTGTTTTTT. Protein product: CASLRTSGNTGELFF. Using reference TRBV25-1 and TRBJ2-2 for the parts outside the CDR3, the full variable domain is EADIYQTPRYLVIGTGKKITLECSQTMGHDKMYWYQQDPGMELHLIHYSYGVNSTEKGDLSSESTVSRIRTEHFPLTLESARPSHTSQYLCASLRTSGNTGELFFGEGSRLTVL.